This TCR beta chain is from a study of sequential checkpoint blockade in melanoma (dated by TCRdb to 2018 to 2020). Some background on the complete study: Using 1:1 randomization, the trial assigned patients either to first-line nivolumab followed by ipilimumab (arm A) or to ipilimumab followed by nivolumab (arm B). Maintenance nivolumab came after both trial sequences.

The germline V gene provides CDR1 SGHTA and CDR2 FQGNSA. Inclusive of the bounding cysteine and phenylalanine, the CDR3 is 14 residues long. The kept DNA is CDR3 alone, 42 bases in frame from the first base. Germline trimming: 2 bases from V, 4 bases from J; junction bases outside gene matches: 4. TCRbeta CDR3 regions were immunosequenced from genomic DNA with the immunoSEQ Assay. Genomic DNA was amplified by bias-controlled multiplex PCR before high-throughput sequencing. The original pipeline was this. To quantify the absolute abundance of each unique TCRbeta CDR3 region, the sequences were collapsed and filtered. Clonality, defined as 1 minus Pielou's evenness, was calculated using only productive rearrangements. A previously published method was used to identify clones whose frequencies were significantly greater in on-treatment samples than in baseline samples. TCRdb holds this immuneACCESS table with in-frame rearrangements only. Some clones are missing; in checked studies, unresolved V genes explain under half, and the rest has no known cause. That table gives V, J and clone size, and the DNA gave D and trimming. The sample includes 20,000 or so clones, with just under 75% observed a single time. Clones ranked in the top ten supply roughly 20% of the sample.

Explained via the paper, the treatment or condition label denotes: randomized to nivolumab then ipilimumab (arm A) or the reverse (arm B). No trial patient had received prior DNA-damaging chemotherapy. On a FACS Aria II flow cytometer, live CD3+CD8+ cells that were negative for CD19 and CD56 were sorted from thawed PBMCs. The samples were obtained from melanoma patients enrolled in CheckMate 064, an open-label, randomized phase II trial testing sequential checkpoint blockade. Peripheral blood mononuclear cells were collected by leukapheresis, purified with Ficoll-Paque, and frozen in human serum with about 9.2% DMSO. Purity of sorted blood CD3+CD8+ cells was verified at >95% immediately after sorting, followed by DNA extraction. Overall study outcomes, separate from this receptor: The model for predicting response that combines TCR metrics with mutation burden needs to be validated in larger, independent patient cohorts.

This clone came up once. Its antigen specificity is not known. No much larger clone exists at a distance of one base, and base qualities are not known. This receptor was obtained from a human donor with melanoma. The sequenced sample was CD8+ T cells sorted from blood (inferred from file names), obtained from a patient given nivolumab and ipilimumab in sequence. The rearrangement joined TRBV7-2 to TRBJ1-2; 7 bases in the junction line up with TRBD1. The CDR3 is CASSLMRTGYGYTF. The DNA is as follows: TGTGCCAGCAGCTTAATGCGGACAGGCTATGGCTACACCTTC.